This TCR beta chain derives from a study of blood T cells in healthy people across ages. Germline V gene data show CDR1 as SGHTA and CDR2 as FQGNSA. This CDR3 region has 15 residues. The V segment lost 4 bases and the J segment 4 bases; nucleotides outside the gene matches: 4. Each donor gave approximately 9.5 milliliters of peripheral blood. They isolated at least 6.5 million PBMCs from each sample. Together with a sample-barcoded 5' primer, a J-beta primer mix was included in a second PCR lasting about 7 to 11 cycles. A single record per CDR3 protein comes from TCRdb applying MiXCR to the 5' RACE reads. The sample contains about 780,000 distinct CDR3 sequences, about 42% of which appear only once.

The TCR sequence derives from an elderly man in good health. The J gene is TRBJ1-6, the V gene TRBV7-2; TRBD1 aligns across 7 bases. The sequenced material came from blood. The chain's CDR3 is CASSSDREYNSPLHF. DNA of the CDR3: TGTGCCAGCAGCTCCGACAGGGAGTATAATTCACCCCTCCACTTT.